The rows below give T cell receptor beta chains drawn from one sample of a study of Graves' ophthalmopathy and Graves' hyperthyroidism. Using its own MiXCR run on the multiplex PCR reads, TCRdb lists one record per CDR3 protein. The sample includes around 600,000 distinct CDR3 sequences, about two fifths of them seen just once. The sample was peripheral blood. The receptors here all came from an adult man with Graves' ophthalmopathy. Both conserved end residues are part of each CDR3. D genes are given only for firm matches. Clone sizes are given selectively: once, few, many, or a class where the clone is expanded.

D gene | J gene | V gene | clone size | CDR3 DNA | CDR3 protein
. | TRBJ1-1 | TRBV12-3/TRBV12-4 | many | TGTGCCAGCAGTTTATATGGCAGGGTGGGAACTGAAGCTTTCTTT | CASSLYGRVGTEAFF
. | TRBJ1-1 | TRBV7-8 | . | TGTGCCAGCAGCTCCACAGGGCCAACTTTCTTT | CASSSTGPTFF
TRBD1 | TRBJ1-3 | TRBV7-9 | . | TGTGCCAGCAGCTTTTGGCAGGGGGTCGGAAACACCATATATTTT | CASSFWQGVGNTIYF
. | TRBJ1-2 | TRBV12-3/TRBV12-4 | few | TGTGCCAGCTCACCAGACAGCCTCTATGGCTACACCTTC | CASSPDSLYGYTF
TRBD2 | TRBJ2-7 | TRBV9 | . | TGTGCCAGCAGCGGGACTAGCGGGACGGACGAGCAGTACTTC | CASSGTSGTDEQYF
TRBD2 | TRBJ2-7 | TRBV2 | many | TGTGCCAGCAGGGGGACTAGCGGGGGCGGCGAGCAGTACTTC | CASRGTSGGGEQYF
TRBD2 | TRBJ2-5 | TRBV29-1 | . | TGCAGCGCTGACGGACTAGCGGGACAGGGAGAGACCCAGTACTTC | CSADGLAGQGETQYF
. | TRBJ2-6 | TRBV6-6 | few | TGTGCCAGCAGTTACTCGAGGGACTCCCCAGCCGGGGCCAACGTCCTGACTTTC | CASSYSRDSPAGANVLTF
. | TRBJ2-7 | TRBV9 | . | TGTGCCAGCTCACTTTCGAAAGGCGGGACTTCCTACGAGCAGTACTTC | CASSLSKGGTSYEQYF
. | TRBJ2-2 | TRBV9 | few | TGTGCCAGCAGCCAAGATCCTTCAGGGTCGTTCCCCGGGGAGCTGTTTTTT | CASSQDPSGSFPGELFF
TRBD2 | TRBJ2-2 | TRBV10-2 | once | TGCGCCAGCAGGAGGGTACTAGCGGGGGGCGACAACACCGGGGAGCTGTTTTTT | CASRRVLAGGDNTGELFF
TRBD1 | TRBJ1-5 | TRBV5-8 | few | TGTGCCAGCAGCACCGGGACAGGGAGAAATCAGCCCCAGCATTTT | CASSTGTGRNQPQHF
. | TRBJ2-2 | TRBV4-1 | . | TGCGCCAGCAGCCAAGGGTTGGTAGGCTCCGGGGAGCTGTTTTTT | CASSQGLVGSGELFF
TRBD1 | TRBJ1-4 | TRBV25-1 | once | TGTGCCAGCAGTGTGCGGGGGACAGTAGGCGAAAAACTGTTTTTT | CASSVRGTVGEKLFF
. | TRBJ1-1 | TRBV12-3/TRBV12-4 | few | TGTGCCAGCAGCCCCCCGGGGAACGGTGAAGCTTTCTTT | CASSPPGNGEAFF
. | TRBJ2-7 | TRBV10-3 | few | TGTGCCATCAGCCCCGGGACCGCCAGATACAATGAGCAGTACTTC | CAISPGTARYNEQYF
. | TRBJ1-6 | TRBV25-1 | . | TGTGCCAGCAGTTATTGGGAAGGCAGAAGCTCCTATAATTCACCCCTCCACTTT | CASSYWEGRSSYNSPLHF
. | TRBJ2-7 | TRBV6-5 | many | TGTGCCAGCAGAAGTTGGCCCGACGAGCAGTACTTC | CASRSWPDEQYF
TRBD2 | TRBJ2-7 | TRBV4-1 | . | TGCGCCAGCAGCCAAGGTCCTAGCGGTTCCTACGAGCAGTACTTC | CASSQGPSGSYEQYF
. | TRBJ2-3 | TRBV2 | . | TGTGCCAGCAGTGCCCCCTTAGGTACGCAGTATTTT | CASSAPLGTQYF
. | TRBJ1-5 | TRBV5-8 | many | TGTGCCAGCAGCACGCCGACCGAGCCCCAGCATTTT | CASSTPTEPQHF
TRBD1 | TRBJ1-1 | TRBV5-1 | . | TGCGCCAGCAGCTTTAGGGGGACACAGGGGGCGAGGGGCACTGAAGCTTTCTTT | CASSFRGTQGARGTEAFF
TRBD1 | TRBJ2-7 | TRBV10-3 | . | TGTGCCAGCGGCGGACAGGGAACAATGGAGGTGCACGAGCAGTACTTC | CASGGQGTMEVHEQYF
. | TRBJ1-2 | TRBV5-1 | . | TGTGCCAGCAGCTTGTGGGGGGAAGGTATTTATGGCTACACCTTC | CASSLWGEGIYGYTF
TRBD2 | TRBJ2-2 | TRBV7-9 | many | TGTGCCAGCAGCCCCGGGACTAGCGGGACGAACACCGGGGAGCTGTTTTTT | CASSPGTSGTNTGELFF
TRBD1 | TRBJ2-7 | TRBV5-6 | many | TGTGCCAGCAGCAGGACAGGGGGCCAGAGCTACGAGCAGTACTTC | CASSRTGGQSYEQYF
. | TRBJ1-2 | TRBV5-1 | many | TGCGCCAGCAGCTTGGAGGTTCGTTCCCAGCACACCTTC | CASSLEVRSQHTF
TRBD1 | TRBJ1-2 | TRBV14 | many | TGTGCCAGCAGCCAAGGACAGGGGCACGGTGGCTACACCTTC | CASSQGQGHGGYTF
. | TRBJ1-1 | TRBV2 | many | TGTGCCAGCAGGGGACTAATGCAAGCTTTCTTT | CASRGLMQAFF